This TCR beta chain was captured in a study of blood T cell repertoires in COVID-19. Germline V lookup: CDR1 MNHEY, CDR2 SVGEGT. Trimming at V came to 4 bases and at J to 4 bases, leaving 6 bases not matched to a gene. This CDR3 spans 14 amino acids. Sequencing was performed with immunoSEQ multiplex PCR; in TCRdb, only in-frame clones are kept and a portion is missing. The repertoire holds 55,000 to 75,000 clones, with roughly four fifths as singletons. The receptor comes from a man older than 75 with COVID-19, enrolled during active disease. The chain is built from TRBV6-2 or TRBV6-3 and TRBJ2-7; 8 positions agree with TRBD1. Sequenced sample: peripheral blood. The CDR3 DNA reads as TGTGCCAGCAGTTTTCCAGGGGGCCGGTACGAGCAGTACTTC. Encoded protein: CASSFPGGRYEQYF.